This record covers a single TCR beta chain. Its antigen remains unknown. PCR was performed a second time for about 7 to 12 cycles using a sample-barcoded 5' primer and a J-beta primer mix. TCRdb fed the 5' RACE reads into MiXCR, producing one record per CDR3 protein. The sample shows about 1.4 million distinct CDR3 sequences, 45% to 70% of them seen only once. The sample comes from a study of blood T cells in healthy people across ages. Findings of the study overall: When set beside aged donors, long-lived donors presented more naive CD4+ cells and higher diversity. Estimates of diversity drawn from one million T cells were considered underestimates.

Donors were systemically healthy Caucasian individuals from Russia aged roughly 6 to 95 years. There are 15 residues in the CDR3. Trimming removed 7 bases at V and 6 bases at J, with 20 bases between. The germline CDR1 and CDR2 sequences are SGHVS and FQNEAQ. The rearrangement uses TRBV7-8 and TRBJ2-3, with D maybe TRBD2 (7 bases). The sequence derives from a man aged 18 to 29 in good health. Material for sequencing was blood. This CDR3 reads CASNQYGGRLDTQYF. The CDR3, as DNA: TGTGCCAGCAACCAGTACGGGGGGCGCTTGGATACGCAGTATTTT. The variable domain in full, with the rest retrieved from reference TRBV7-8 and TRBJ2-3, is GAGVSQSPRYKVAKRGQDVALRCDPISGHVSLFWYQQALGQGPEFLTYFQNEAQLDKSGLPSDRFFAERPEGSVSTLKIQRTQQEDSAVYLCASNQYGGRLDTQYFGPGTRLTVL.